These 20 T cell receptor beta chains originate from one sample sequenced in a study of OX40 agonist ivuxolimab in advanced cancers. Only in-frame clones appear in the TCRdb table, and some are missing; sequencing was by immunoSEQ multiplex PCR. The data contain under 150,000 clones, 85% to 95% of them singletons. The sample was CD4+ or CD8+ T cells sorted from blood, taken in a trial of the OX40 agonist ivuxolimab. Receptor source: an adult with an advanced solid tumor such as melanoma, head and neck, liver or kidney cancer.

This clone was observed a single time. The V gene is TRBV4-3, the J gene TRBJ1-4; 8 bases are shared with TRBD1. In germline, CDR1 is LGHNA, CDR2 YSLEER. J was trimmed by 4 bases and V by 3 bases; bases with no gene match: 7. This CDR3 is built from 16 residues. CDR3 sequence reads: CASSHHLDRVNEKLFF. CDR3 coding DNA: TGCGCCAGCAGCCACCATTTGGACAGGGTTAATGAAAAACTGTTTTTT.

The chain is built from TRBV6-1 and TRBJ2-3; 7 bases agree with TRBD2. The CDR3 totals 14 residues. J was trimmed by 5 bases and V by 5 bases; bases with no gene match: 7. Germline lookup yields CDR1 MNHNS and CDR2 SASEGT. Here the CDR3 DNA reads TGTGCCAGCAGTTTGGCGGGAGTGGTAGATACGCAGTATTTT. Encoded protein: CASSLAGVVDTQYF.

The chain is built from TRBV7-2 and TRBJ2-3, with D unclear. CDR3 length: 14 amino acids. V gave up 5 bases and J gave up 1 base, with 10 bases separating them. Germline CDR1 is SGHTA and CDR2 is FQGNSA. The CDR3 DNA reads TGTGCCAGCAGCCCCTGGGTGGGCACAGATACGCAGTATTTT. Its translation: CASSPWVGTDTQYF.

The rearrangement links TRBV11-2 to TRBJ2-3; possible D gene TRBD1, 6 bases. The CDR3 runs to 15 residues. CDR1 is SGHAT and CDR2 is FQNNGV in the germline V gene. V was clipped by 1 base and J by 2 bases, with 10 bases between them. CDR3 loop: CASSLVWDITDTQYF. In DNA, the CDR3 is TGTGCCAGCAGCTTAGTTTGGGACATCACAGATACGCAGTATTTT.

The chain joins TRBV9 to TRBJ1-2; the match to TRBD1 covers 12 bases. CDR3 size: 13 residues. V shed 2 bases and J 10 bases; nucleotides not matched to a gene: 3. Germline values: CDR1 SGDLS, CDR2 YYNGEE. CDR3 loop: CASSVGTGGDYTF. CDR3 coding DNA: TGTGCCAGCAGCGTGGGGACAGGGGGCGACTACACCTTC.

The V gene is TRBV4-3, the J gene TRBJ2-4; 8 nucleotides line up with TRBD2. The CDR3 is 16 residues long. V was clipped by 3 bases and J by 6 bases; unmatched bases: 10. Germline CDR1 is LGHNA and CDR2 is YSLEER. CDR3 sequence reads: CASSHLLAARGNIQYF. In DNA, the CDR3 is TGCGCCAGCAGCCACTTACTAGCGGCCAGGGGAAACATTCAGTACTTC.

The chain uses TRBV14 and TRBJ2-3; D is perhaps TRBD1 (7 bases). Germline values: CDR1 SGHDN, CDR2 FVKESK. The CDR3 is 16 residues long. V was clipped by 4 bases and J by 1 base, with 15 bases between them. The chain's CDR3 is CASSPGGLGGTDTQYF. The CDR3 nucleotides are TGTGCCAGCAGCCCAGGGGGGCTAGGTGGCACAGATACGCAGTATTTT.

This clone appeared once. The chain joins TRBV11-1 to TRBJ2-5; D remains unclear. Germline CDR1 and CDR2: SGHAT and FQDESV (reference sequence). The V end was cut by 2 bases, the J end by 5 bases, with 6 bases between. The CDR3 sequence is 12 residues long. CDR3 sequence: CASSLLGETQYF. The CDR3 bases are TGTGCCAGCAGCTTACTAGGGGAGACCCAGTACTTC.

The chain has TRBV6-1 and TRBJ2-5, with D perhaps matching TRBD1 (5 bases). Germline V CDR1 and CDR2: MNHNS, SASEGT. The CDR3 extends over 13 amino acids. V was cut by 6 bases and J by 2 bases, with 10 bases left in between. The DNA for the CDR3 is TGTGCCAGCAGGGGGCGGCCTCAAGAGACCCAGTACTTC. Translation gives CASRGRPQETQYF.

This chain links TRBV30 with TRBJ1-3; TRBD1 matches 8 bases. Germline V CDR1 and CDR2: GTSNPN, SVGIG (reference sequence). This CDR3 is built from 13 residues. V was pared by 8 bases and J by 8 bases, with 11 bases of the junction left unmatched. The CDR3 DNA is TGTGCCGCCAGACAGGGGATGAGGGACACCATATATTTT. Residues: CAARQGMRDTIYF.

The chain has TRBV4-3 and TRBJ2-3, with 7 bases that match TRBD2. The V gene end was trimmed by 0 bases and the J gene end by 3 bases; junction bases not matched to a gene: 9. The germline V gene encodes CDR1 LGHNA and CDR2 YSLEER. There are 17 residues in the CDR3. As DNA, the CDR3 is TGCGCCAGCAGCCAAGATGTAGAGCGGGATAGTACAGATACGCAGTATTTT. Amino acids: CASSQDVERDSTDTQYF.

The gene calls are TRBV5-6 and TRBJ1-2, with 8 bases identical to TRBD1. With V trimmed by 5 bases and J by 4 bases, 10 bases remained unmatched. The length of the CDR3 is 15 residues. The germline gives CDR1 SGHDT, CDR2 YYEEEE. The CDR3 is CASSFQGAKGYGYTF. CDR3 nucleotides: TGTGCCAGCAGTTTCCAGGGGGCGAAGGGCTATGGCTACACCTTC.

V is TRBV4-2 and J is TRBJ2-3; perhaps TRBD1 as D (5 bases). The CDR3 runs 14 residues. The V end lost 1 base, the J end lost 5 bases, and 10 bases lay between the germline ends. The germline V gene encodes CDR1 LGHNA and CDR2 YNFKEQ. The CDR3 nucleotides read TGTGCCAGCAGCCAAGCCAGGGCGGTAGATACGCAGTATTTT. Translated, it gives CASSQARAVDTQYF.

This clone was observed a few times. The chain combines TRBV11-2 with TRBJ1-4; perhaps TRBD1 as D (6 bases). V was shortened by 2 bases and J by 0 bases, with 13 bases between the two germline ends. In germline, CDR1 is SGHAT, CDR2 FQNNGV. The CDR3 has 17 residues. CDR3 in amino acids: CASSLTRQAATNEKLFF. The CDR3 DNA reads as TGTGCCAGCAGCTTAACCCGACAGGCTGCAACTAATGAAAAACTGTTTTTT.

The rearrangement joins TRBV9 to TRBJ2-7; D might be TRBD1 or TRBD2, each matching 5 bases. V gave up 3 bases and J gave up 4 bases, with 14 bases separating them. Germline CDR1 is SGDLS and CDR2 is YYNGEE. The CDR3 spans 14 residues. The CDR3 region has the DNA TGTGCCAGCAGCGCGTCCGGGGCGCGTTACGAGCAGTACTTC. It codes for CASSASGARYEQYF. Variable domain in full (rest from reference TRBV9 and TRBJ2-7): DSGVTQTPKHLITATGQRVTLRCSPRSGDLSVYWYQQSLDQGLQFLIQYYNGEERAKGNILERFSAQQFPDLHSELNLSSLELGDSALYFCASSASGARYEQYFGPGTRLTVT.

This clone was recorded only once. The chain employs TRBV6-5 and TRBJ1-1, with 9 bases identical to TRBD1. CDR3 length: 14 amino acids. Germline V CDR1 and CDR2: MNHEY, SVGAGI. J lost 5 bases, V lost 6 bases, and 7 bases had no gene match. Here the CDR3 DNA reads TGTGCCAGCAGCCTACAGGGGGCGACGACTGAAGCTTTCTTT. This encodes CASSLQGATTEAFF.

V is TRBV5-1 and J is TRBJ2-3; D not certain. The CDR3 contains 14 residues. Trimming stripped 0 bases from V and 6 bases from J, with 11 bases between. CDR1 and CDR2 from the germline V gene are SGHRS and YFSETQ. The CDR3 DNA follows: TGCGCCAGCAGCTTGGGATTTACCCGGGATACGCAGTATTTT. Amino acids: CASSLGFTRDTQYF.

The rearrangement uses TRBV6-4 and TRBJ2-2; possibly TRBD1 or TRBD2 for D (5 bases each). V lost 0 bases to trimming and J lost 4 bases, with 15 bases between them. This CDR3 spans 17 amino acids. Germline-derived CDR1 and CDR2 are MRHNA and SNTAGT. CDR3: CASSDSPLWGSTGELFF. The CDR3 DNA reads as TGTGCCAGCAGTGACTCCCCGCTTTGGGGGAGCACCGGGGAGCTGTTTTTT.

This clone was picked up one time. The rearrangement joins TRBV30 to TRBJ2-1; 9 positions agree with TRBD2. Germline V lookup: CDR1 GTSNPN, CDR2 SVGIG (reference sequence). The CDR3 length is 15 residues. V gave up 5 bases and J gave up 7 bases; unmatched junction bases: 12. This chain's CDR3 is CAWGLVREGKNEQFF. The CDR3 bases are TGTGCCTGGGGGCTTGTGCGGGAGGGAAAAAATGAGCAGTTCTTC.

The CDR3 DNA is TGTGCCAGCTCACCTATAGGGGCAATTCAACATGGCTACACCTTC. The encoded protein is CASSPIGAIQHGYTF. The chain links TRBV18 to TRBJ1-2; a weak D match, TRBD1 (5 bases). The V and J ends lost 3 bases and 6 bases respectively, with 17 bases between them. CDR1 KGHSH and CDR2 LQKENI come from the germline V gene. The CDR3 runs to 15 residues.